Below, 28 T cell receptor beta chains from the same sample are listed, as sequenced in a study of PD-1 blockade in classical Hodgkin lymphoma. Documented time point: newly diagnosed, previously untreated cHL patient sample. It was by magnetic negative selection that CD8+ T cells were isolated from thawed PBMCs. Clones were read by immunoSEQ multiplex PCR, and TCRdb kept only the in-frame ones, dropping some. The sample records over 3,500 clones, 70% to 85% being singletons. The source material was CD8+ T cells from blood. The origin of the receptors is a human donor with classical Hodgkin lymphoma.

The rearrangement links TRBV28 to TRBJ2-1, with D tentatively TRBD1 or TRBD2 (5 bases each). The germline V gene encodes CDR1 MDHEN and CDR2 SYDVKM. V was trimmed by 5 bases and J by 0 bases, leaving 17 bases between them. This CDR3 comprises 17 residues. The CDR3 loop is CASSPPPGPPSYNEQFF. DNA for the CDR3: TGTGCCAGCAGTCCCCCTCCGGGACCTCCCTCCTACAATGAGCAGTTCTTC.

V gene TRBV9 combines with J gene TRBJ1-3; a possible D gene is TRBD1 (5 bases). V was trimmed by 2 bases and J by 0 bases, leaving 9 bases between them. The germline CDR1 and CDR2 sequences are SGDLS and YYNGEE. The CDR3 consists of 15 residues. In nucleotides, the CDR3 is TGTGCCAGCAGCGTCTCCGGGGGCTCTGGAAACACCATATATTTT. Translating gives CASSVSGGSGNTIYF.

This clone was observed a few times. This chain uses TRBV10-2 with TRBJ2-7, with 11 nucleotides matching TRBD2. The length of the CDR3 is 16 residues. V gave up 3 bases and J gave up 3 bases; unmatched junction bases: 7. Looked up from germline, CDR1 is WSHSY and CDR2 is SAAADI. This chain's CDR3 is CASSELAGDEYYEQYF. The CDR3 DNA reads TGCGCCAGCAGTGAACTAGCGGGAGACGAATACTACGAGCAGTACTTC.

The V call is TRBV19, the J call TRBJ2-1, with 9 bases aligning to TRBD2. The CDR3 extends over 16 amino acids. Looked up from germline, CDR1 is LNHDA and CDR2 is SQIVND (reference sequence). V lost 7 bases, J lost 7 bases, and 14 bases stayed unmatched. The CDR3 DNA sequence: TGTGCCAGTAAAATATTGGCGGGAGGGCTATCTAATGAGCAGTTCTTC. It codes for CASKILAGGLSNEQFF.

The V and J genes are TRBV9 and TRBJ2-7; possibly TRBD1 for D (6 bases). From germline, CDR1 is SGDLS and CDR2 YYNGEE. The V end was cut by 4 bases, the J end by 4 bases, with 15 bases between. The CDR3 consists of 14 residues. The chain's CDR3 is CASSPDQGWYEQYF. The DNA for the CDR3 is TGTGCCAGCAGCCCTGACCAGGGGTGGTACGAGCAGTACTTC.

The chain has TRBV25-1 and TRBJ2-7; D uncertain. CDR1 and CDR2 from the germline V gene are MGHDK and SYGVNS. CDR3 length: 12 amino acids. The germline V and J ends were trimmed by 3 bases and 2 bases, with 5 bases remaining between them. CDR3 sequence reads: CASSESPYEQYF. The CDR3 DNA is TGTGCCAGCAGTGAGTCGCCCTACGAGCAGTACTTC.

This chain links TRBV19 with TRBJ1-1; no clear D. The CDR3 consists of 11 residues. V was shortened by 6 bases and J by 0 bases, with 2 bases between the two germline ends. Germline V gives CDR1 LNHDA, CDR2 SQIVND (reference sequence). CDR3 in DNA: TGTGCCAGTAGCATGAACACTGAAGCTTTCTTT. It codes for CASSMNTEAFF.

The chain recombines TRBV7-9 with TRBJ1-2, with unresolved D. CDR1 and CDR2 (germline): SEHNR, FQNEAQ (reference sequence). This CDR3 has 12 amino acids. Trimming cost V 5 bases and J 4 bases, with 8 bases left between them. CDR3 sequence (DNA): TGTGCCAGCAGCCCAGACCTCTATGGCTACACCTTC. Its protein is CASSPDLYGYTF.

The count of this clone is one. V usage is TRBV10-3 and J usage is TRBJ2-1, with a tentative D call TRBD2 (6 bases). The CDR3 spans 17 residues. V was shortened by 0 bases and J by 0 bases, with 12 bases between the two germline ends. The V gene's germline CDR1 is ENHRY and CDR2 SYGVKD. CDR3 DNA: TGTGCCATCAGTGAGTCGGGTCTAGCGAGCTCCTACAATGAGCAGTTCTTC. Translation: CAISESGLASSYNEQFF.

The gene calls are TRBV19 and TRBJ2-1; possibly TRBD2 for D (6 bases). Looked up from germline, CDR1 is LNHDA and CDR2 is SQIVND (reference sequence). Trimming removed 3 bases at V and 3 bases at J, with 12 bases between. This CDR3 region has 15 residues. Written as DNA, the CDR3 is TGTGCCAGTAGTATTGGGGACTCGAACTACAATGAGCAGTTCTTC. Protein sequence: CASSIGDSNYNEQFF.

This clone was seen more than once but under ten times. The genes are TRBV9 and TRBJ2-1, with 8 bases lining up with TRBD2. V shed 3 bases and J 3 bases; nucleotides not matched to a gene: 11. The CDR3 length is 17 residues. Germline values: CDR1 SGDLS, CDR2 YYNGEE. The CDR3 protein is CASSARAGGGSYNEQFF. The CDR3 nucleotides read TGTGCCAGCAGCGCGAGGGCCGGGGGGGGCAGCTACAATGAGCAGTTCTTC.

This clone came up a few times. CDR3 sequence reads: CASSLARGGFGSYNEQFF. CDR3 coding DNA: TGTGCCAGCAGCTTGGCCCGGGGGGGGTTCGGCTCCTACAATGAGCAGTTCTTC. The J gene is TRBJ2-1, the V gene TRBV5-6; TRBD2 matches at 8 bases. Germline CDR1 and CDR2: SGHDT and YYEEEE. The V segment lost 0 bases and the J segment 0 bases; nucleotides outside the gene matches: 8. The length of the CDR3 is 18 residues.

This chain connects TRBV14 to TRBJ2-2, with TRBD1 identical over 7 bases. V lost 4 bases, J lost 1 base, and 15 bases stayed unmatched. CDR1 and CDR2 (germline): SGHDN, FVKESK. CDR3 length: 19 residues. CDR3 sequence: CASSPSVPHRGENTGELFF. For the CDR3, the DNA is TGTGCCAGCAGCCCCTCTGTACCGCACAGGGGAGAGAACACCGGGGAGCTGTTTTTT.

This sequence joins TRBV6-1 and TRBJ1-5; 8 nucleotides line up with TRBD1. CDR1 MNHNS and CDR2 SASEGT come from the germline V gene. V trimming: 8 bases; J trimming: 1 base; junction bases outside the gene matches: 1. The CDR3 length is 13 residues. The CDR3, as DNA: TGTGCCAGCCGGACAGGGAGCAATCAGCCCCAGCATTTT. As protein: CASRTGSNQPQHF.

DNA of the CDR3: TGCGCCAGCAGCCCATCGAGGGGACAAGTTTATGGCTACACCTTC. Its protein is CASSPSRGQVYGYTF. The rearrangement links TRBV4-3 to TRBJ1-2; possibly TRBD1 for D (6 bases). Trimming took 4 bases from V and 5 from J, leaving 17 bases between them. The CDR3 covers 15 residues. In germline, CDR1 is LGHNA, CDR2 YSLEER.

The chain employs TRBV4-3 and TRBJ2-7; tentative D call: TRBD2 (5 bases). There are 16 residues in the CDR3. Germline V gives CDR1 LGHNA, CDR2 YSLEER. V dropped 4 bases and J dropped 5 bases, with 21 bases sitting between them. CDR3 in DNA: TGCGCCAGCAGCCCAAGAGCCCCCCGGGGTATCCACGAGCAGTACTTC. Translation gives CASSPRAPRGIHEQYF.

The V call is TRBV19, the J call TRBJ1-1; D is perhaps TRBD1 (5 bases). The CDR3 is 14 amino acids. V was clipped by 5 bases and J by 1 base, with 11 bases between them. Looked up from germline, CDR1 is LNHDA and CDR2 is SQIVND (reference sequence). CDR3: CASSLRAQNTEAFF. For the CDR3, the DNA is TGTGCCAGTAGTCTCAGGGCCCAGAACACTGAAGCTTTCTTT.

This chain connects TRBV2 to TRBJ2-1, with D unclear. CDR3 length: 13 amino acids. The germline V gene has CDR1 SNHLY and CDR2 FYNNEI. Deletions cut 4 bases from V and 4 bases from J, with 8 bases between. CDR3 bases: TGTGCCAGCAGTGTCTCGACTTACAATGAGCAGTTCTTC. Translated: CASSVSTYNEQFF.

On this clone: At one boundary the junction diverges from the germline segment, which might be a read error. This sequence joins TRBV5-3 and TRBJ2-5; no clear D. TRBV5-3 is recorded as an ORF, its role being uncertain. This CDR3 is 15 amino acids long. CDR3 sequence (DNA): TGTGCCAGCAGCTTGATTAGCTGGCCCAGCGAGACCCAGTACTTC. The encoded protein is CASSLISWPSETQYF.

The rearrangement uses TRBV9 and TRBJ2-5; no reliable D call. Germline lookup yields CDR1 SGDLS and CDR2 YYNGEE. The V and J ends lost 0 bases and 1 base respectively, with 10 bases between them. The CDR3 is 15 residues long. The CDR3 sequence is CASSVDGVPQETQYF. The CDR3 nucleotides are TGTGCCAGCAGCGTAGATGGGGTACCCCAAGAGACCCAGTACTTC.

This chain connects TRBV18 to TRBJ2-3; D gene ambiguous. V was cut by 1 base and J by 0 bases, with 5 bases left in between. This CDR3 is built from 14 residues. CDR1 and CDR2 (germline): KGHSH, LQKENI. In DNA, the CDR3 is TGTGCCAGCTCACCACTGGTCAGCACAGATACGCAGTATTTT. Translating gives CASSPLVSTDTQYF. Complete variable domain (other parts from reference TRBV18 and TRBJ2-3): NAGVMQNPRHLVRRRGQEARLRCSPMKGHSHVYWYRQLPEEGLKFMVYLQKENIIDESGMPKERFSAEFPKEGPSILRIQQVVRGDSAAYFCASSPLVSTDTQYFGPGTRLTVL.

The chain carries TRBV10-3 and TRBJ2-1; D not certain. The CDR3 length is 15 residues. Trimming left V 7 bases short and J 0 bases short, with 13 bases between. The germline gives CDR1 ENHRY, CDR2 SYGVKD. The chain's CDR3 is CAITPEPSSYNEQFF. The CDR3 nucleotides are TGTGCCATCACCCCGGAGCCAAGCTCCTACAATGAGCAGTTCTTC.

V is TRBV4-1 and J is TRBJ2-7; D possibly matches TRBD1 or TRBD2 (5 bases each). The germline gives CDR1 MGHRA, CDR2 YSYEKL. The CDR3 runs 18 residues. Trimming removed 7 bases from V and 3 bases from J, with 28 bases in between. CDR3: CASTTLEKGEGPGYEQYF. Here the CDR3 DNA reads TGCGCCAGCACCACGCTCGAGAAGGGAGAGGGGCCAGGCTACGAGCAGTACTTC.

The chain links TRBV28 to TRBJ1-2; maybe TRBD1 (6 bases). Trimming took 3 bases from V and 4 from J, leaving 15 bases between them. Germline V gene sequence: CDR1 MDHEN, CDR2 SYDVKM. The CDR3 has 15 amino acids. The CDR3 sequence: CASSFRGTEGYGYTF. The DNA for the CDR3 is TGTGCCAGCAGTTTCAGGGGCACAGAGGGCTATGGCTACACCTTC.

CDR3 DNA: TGTGCCAGCAGTTACTCAACAATCGGGGGCAATCAGCCCCAGCATTTT. Its translation: CASSYSTIGGNQPQHF. This chain uses TRBV6-6 with TRBJ1-5; D unresolved. Germline V gives CDR1 MNHNY, CDR2 SVGAGI (reference sequence). Trimming removed 0 bases at V and 2 bases at J, with 11 bases between. CDR3 length: 16 residues.

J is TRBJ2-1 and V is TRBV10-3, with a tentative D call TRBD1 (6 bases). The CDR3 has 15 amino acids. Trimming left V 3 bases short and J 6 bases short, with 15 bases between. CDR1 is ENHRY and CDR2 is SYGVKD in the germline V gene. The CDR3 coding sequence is TGTGCCATCAGTGATGGGCCCAGGGGAATCAATGAGCAGTTCTTC. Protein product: CAISDGPRGINEQFF.

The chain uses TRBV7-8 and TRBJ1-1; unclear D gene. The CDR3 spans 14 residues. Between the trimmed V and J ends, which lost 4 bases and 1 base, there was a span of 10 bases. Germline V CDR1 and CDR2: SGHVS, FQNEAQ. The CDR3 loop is CASSSRWQNTEAFF. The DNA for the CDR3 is TGTGCCAGCAGCTCGAGGTGGCAGAACACTGAAGCTTTCTTT.

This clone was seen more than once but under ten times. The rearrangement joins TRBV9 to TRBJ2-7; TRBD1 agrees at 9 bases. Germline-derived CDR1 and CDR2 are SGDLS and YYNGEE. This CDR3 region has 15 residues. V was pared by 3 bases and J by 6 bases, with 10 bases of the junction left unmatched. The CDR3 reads CASSAPGQGDSEQYF. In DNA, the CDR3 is TGTGCCAGCAGCGCCCCGGGACAGGGAGACTCCGAGCAGTACTTC.